One and the same sample provided the 16 T cell receptor beta chains below, sequenced in a study of shared clonotypes between healthy human individuals. Libraries were prepared by immunoSEQ multiplex PCR; TCRdb keeps only in-frame clonotypes and omits some of them. The profile shows around 240,000 clones, 65% of them singletons. The sequencing sample was made of memory CD4+ T cells sorted from blood. Subset meaning: CD45RA-negative fraction. These receptors were taken from a man younger than 45 in good health.

This clone was counted once. The chain carries TRBV9 and TRBJ1-2; D is unclear. The CDR3 runs to 13 residues. Germline V CDR1 and CDR2: SGDLS, YYNGEE. The V end was cut by 0 bases, the J end by 4 bases, with 7 bases between. In nucleotides, the CDR3 is TGTGCCAGCAGCGTAGAGTCGGGCTATGGCTACACCTTC. This sequence encodes CASSVESGYGYTF.

The V call is TRBV11-2, the J call TRBJ2-3; tentative D call: TRBD1 (6 bases). V lost 5 bases, J lost 0 bases, and 21 bases lay in between. This CDR3 comprises 18 residues. Germline V lookup: CDR1 SGHAT, CDR2 FQNNGV. The CDR3 spells CASSRAWGRAASTDTQYF. Here the CDR3 DNA reads TGTGCCAGCAGCCGAGCGTGGGGGCGGGCGGCTAGCACAGATACGCAGTATTTT.

The chain recombines TRBV7-8 with TRBJ2-1, with a possible D match to TRBD2 (6 bases). The germline V gene encodes CDR1 SGHVS and CDR2 FQNEAQ. The CDR3 has 17 residues. V was pared by 5 bases and J by 0 bases, with 17 bases between. The CDR3 DNA is TGTGCCAGCAGCCTGAAGGAGGGGTTTAGCTCCTACAATGAGCAGTTCTTC. Its translation is CASSLKEGFSSYNEQFF.

This CDR3 is CASSLQGNSIDQPQHF. The CDR3 DNA reads TGTGCCAGCAGCCTTCAGGGCAATTCAATCGATCAGCCCCAGCATTTT. V gene TRBV4-2 combines with J gene TRBJ1-5; D might be TRBD1 (5 bases). V was trimmed by 4 bases and J by 5 bases, leaving 18 bases between them. This CDR3 is built from 16 residues. Germline V gene lookup returns CDR1 LGHNA and CDR2 YNFKEQ.

The CDR3 nucleotides are TGTGCCAGCAGCCCGACTACTCTTAGCACAGATACGCAGTATTTT. Amino acid sequence: CASSPTTLSTDTQYF. The V and J genes are TRBV4-2 and TRBJ2-3; D possibly corresponds to TRBD2 (5 bases). The V gene lost 4 bases and the J gene lost 0 bases, with 11 bases spanning the gap. Germline V gene lookup returns CDR1 LGHNA and CDR2 YNFKEQ. The CDR3 covers 15 residues.

J is TRBJ2-7 and V is TRBV6-1, with 12 positions matching TRBD1. Germline lookup yields CDR1 MNHNS and CDR2 SASEGT. J was trimmed by 7 bases and V by 3 bases; bases with no gene match: 10. This CDR3 has 16 residues. The CDR3 loop reads CASSDVSGQGAGEQYF. The CDR3 coding sequence is TGTGCCAGCAGTGACGTATCGGGACAGGGGGCGGGAGAGCAGTACTTC.

This clone counts as medium-sized. Within the sample, other DNA sequences also encode this same CDR3. This chain connects TRBV4-1 to TRBJ1-1; the D gene is possibly TRBD1 (6 bases). The CDR3 has 15 amino acids. Trimming pared 5 bases from V and 3 bases from J, leaving 16 bases between. Germline V lookup: CDR1 MGHRA, CDR2 YSYEKL. The CDR3 is CASSEAGGWDTEAFF. The CDR3 DNA sequence: TGCGCCAGCAGCGAGGCCGGGGGCTGGGACACTGAAGCTTTCTTT.

The J gene is TRBJ2-5, the V gene TRBV27, with D perhaps TRBD1 or TRBD2 (5 bases each). Germline CDR1 MNHEY, CDR2 SMNVEV (reference sequence). The CDR3 is 14 residues long. The V gene lost 1 base and the J gene lost 9 bases, with 15 bases spanning the gap. CDR3 amino acids: CASSLLGPQGAQYF. The CDR3 DNA reads as TGTGCCAGCAGTTTATTGGGACCACAAGGGGCCCAGTACTTC.

The rearrangement links TRBV6-1 to TRBJ1-1, with unresolved D. V was clipped by 1 base and J by 11 bases, with 14 bases between them. Germline V gives CDR1 MNHNS, CDR2 SASEGT. This CDR3 is built from 13 residues. CDR3 in amino acids: CASSEVVLVVAFF. The DNA for the CDR3 is TGTGCCAGCAGTGAAGTCGTCCTCGTGGTCGCTTTCTTT.

The rearrangement joins TRBV19 to TRBJ1-2; D possibly corresponds to TRBD1 (5 bases). Trimming cost V 7 bases and J 7 bases, with 16 bases left between them. The CDR3 is 13 residues long. CDR1 and CDR2 from the germline V gene are LNHDA and SQIVND (reference sequence). The CDR3 spells CASKSVGASGYTF. CDR3 nucleotides: TGTGCCAGTAAATCCGTAGGGGCCAGTGGCTACACCTTC.

The CDR3 here is CASSERGVLAFF. The CDR3, as DNA: TGTGCCAGCAGTGAAAGGGGAGTATTGGCTTTCTTT. This sequence joins TRBV2 and TRBJ1-1; TRBD1 might be the D (5 bases). CDR1 is SNHLY and CDR2 is FYNNEI in the germline V gene. V lost 2 bases and J 11 bases, leaving 12 bases between the germline ends. This CDR3 spans 12 amino acids.

The genes are TRBV29-1 and TRBJ2-2; D gene ambiguous. The CDR3 runs 14 residues. The V end was cut by 4 bases, the J end by 2 bases, with 11 bases between. From germline, CDR1 is SQVTM and CDR2 ANQGSEA. As DNA, the CDR3 is TGCAGCGTTGTCGTTCAGCTTAACACCGGGGAGCTGTTTTTT. This gives the protein CSVVVQLNTGELFF.

The chain is built from TRBV11-3 and TRBJ2-5; D is perhaps TRBD1 or TRBD2 (5 bases each). Germline V lookup: CDR1 SGHNT, CDR2 YENEEA. This CDR3 contains 14 residues. V was shortened by 4 bases and J by 3 bases, with 12 bases between the two germline ends. CDR3 in amino acids: CASSSQGREETQYF. As DNA, the CDR3 is TGTGCCAGCAGCTCGCAGGGACGTGAAGAGACCCAGTACTTC.

This sequence joins TRBV6-5 and TRBJ1-2; no definite D call. The germline gives CDR1 MNHEY, CDR2 SVGAGI. V lost 9 bases and J lost 4, with 15 bases in between. The CDR3 extends over 13 amino acids. CDR3 region: CASASPPGYGYTF. The CDR3 region has the DNA TGTGCCAGTGCCAGCCCCCCCGGCTATGGCTACACCTTC.

This clone has just one count. J is TRBJ2-1 and V is TRBV9, with 11 bases lining up with TRBD2. J was trimmed by 10 bases and V by 0 bases; bases with no gene match: 9. Germline V gene lookup returns CDR1 SGDLS and CDR2 YYNGEE. This CDR3 has 16 residues. Written as DNA, the CDR3 is TGTGCCAGCAGCGTAGTTCTAGCGGGAGGCCGCGACGAGCAGTTCTTC. It is translated as CASSVVLAGGRDEQFF.

The J gene is TRBJ2-1, the V gene TRBV30; tentatively, D is TRBD1 (6 bases). Trimming stripped 3 bases from V and 2 bases from J, with 8 bases between. This CDR3 has 13 residues. In germline, CDR1 is GTSNPN, CDR2 SVGIG (reference sequence). The CDR3 loop reads CAWRQGTYNEQFF. Written as DNA, the CDR3 is TGTGCCTGGAGGCAGGGGACCTACAATGAGCAGTTCTTC. Variable domain in full (rest from reference TRBV30 and TRBJ2-1): SQTIHQWPATLVQPVGSPLSLECTVEGTSNPNLYWYRQAAGRGLQLLFYSVGIGQISSEVPQNLSASRPQDRQFILSSKKLLLSDSGFYLCAWRQGTYNEQFFGPGTRLTVL.